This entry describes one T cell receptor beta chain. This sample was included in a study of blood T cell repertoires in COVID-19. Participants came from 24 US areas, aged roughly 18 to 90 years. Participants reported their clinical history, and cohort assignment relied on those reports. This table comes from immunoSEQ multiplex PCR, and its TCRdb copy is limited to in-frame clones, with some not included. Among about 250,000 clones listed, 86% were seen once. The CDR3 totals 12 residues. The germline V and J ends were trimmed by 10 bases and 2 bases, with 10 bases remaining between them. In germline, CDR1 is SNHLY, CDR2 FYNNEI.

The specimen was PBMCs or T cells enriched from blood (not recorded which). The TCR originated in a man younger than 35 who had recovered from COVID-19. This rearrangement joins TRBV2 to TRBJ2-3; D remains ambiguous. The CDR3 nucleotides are TGTGCCACCTCGACACACACAGATACGCAGTATTTT. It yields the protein CATSTHTDTQYF.